This TCR beta chain was recorded in a study of T cells expressing NK-cell markers. TCRdb re-called the 5' RACE reads, yielding one record per CDR3 amino acid sequence without DNA. This table lists roughly 280,000 distinct CDR3 sequences. CDR3 length: 14 amino acids. The J gene is TRBJ1-5, the V gene TRBV12-3 or TRBV12-4; the TRBD1 assignment by TCRdb is unverifiable without DNA. The sequencing input was blood T cells: a sorted CD56 or NKG2C T cell subset, CD4+ or CD8+ T cells, or bulk PBMC T cells (not recorded which). The TCR originated in a man younger than 30 in good health. The CDR3 reads CASTLSGAGQPQHF.